This T cell receptor beta chain emerged from a study of CD8 T cells in ankylosing spondylitis. In making TCR beta libraries, quantitative 5'-RACE with molecular barcodes was used. MiXCR, run by TCRdb on the 5' RACE reads, gives a single entry per CDR3 protein. The table lists roughly 440,000 distinct CDR3 sequences, roughly 15% of them singletons. Worth noting for this clonotype: Its antigen remains unknown.

Study observations and caveats: Characteristic of ankylosing spondylitis blood, it appeared, was a TCR beta motif comprising several highly homologous variants. Within matched ankylosing spondylitis synovial fluid, disease-linked clones were reportedly significantly enriched.

Germline V gene sequence: CDR1 SGHKS, CDR2 YYEKEE (reference sequence). Trimming stripped 4 bases from V and 12 bases from J, with 17 bases between. This CDR3 spans 13 amino acids. The sequence was collected from a male donor with ankylosing spondylitis. This chain links TRBV5-5 with TRBJ2-1; a possible D gene is TRBD2 (6 bases). The sequencing sample was made of blood, either unsorted or a sorted T cell fraction (not recorded which). CDR3 DNA sequence: TGTGCCAGCAGCCCCCCGCGGGGCTCGGGGCAGTTCTTC. It codes for CASSPPRGSGQFF.